The 12 T cell receptor beta chains below were found in one sample sequenced in a study of shared clonotypes between healthy human individuals. TCRdb's table, derived via immunoSEQ multiplex PCR, lists solely in-frame clones and lacks some. The repertoire includes millions of clones, 90% to 95% of them detected once, and roughly 0.14% sits in the top ten. Sample: naive CD4+ T cells sorted from blood. Noted subset: CD45RA+ positively selected. These receptors all come from a man between 18 and 35 years old in good health.

This chain links TRBV6-1 with TRBJ1-3; D perhaps matches TRBD1 (6 bases). The CDR3 has 16 amino acids. Trimming shortened V by 3 bases and J by 4 bases, and 16 bases separated the two germline ends. Germline assignment: CDR1 MNHNS and CDR2 SASEGT. The CDR3 DNA reads TGTGCCAGCAGTGAGGGTACAGGGTTGGGAGGAAACACCATATATTTT. Its protein product is CASSEGTGLGGNTIYF.

A word on this clone: The sample contains more than one DNA sequence encoding this CDR3. This chain joins TRBV20-1 and TRBJ1-1, with D unclear. Germline V gives CDR1 DFQATT, CDR2 SNEGSKA (reference sequence). V was trimmed by 5 bases and J by 1 base, leaving 5 bases between them. This CDR3 comprises 11 residues. The CDR3 DNA sequence: TGCAGTGCTCCCGCGAACACTGAAGCTTTCTTT. Amino acid sequence: CSAPANTEAFF.

This CDR3 is CAWSRETGQGNTIYF. CDR3 sequence (DNA): TGTGCCTGGAGTAGGGAGACAGGGCAGGGAAACACCATATATTTT. The genes are TRBV30 and TRBJ1-3; 7 bases line up with TRBD1. The V segment lost 2 bases and the J segment 4 bases; nucleotides outside the gene matches: 8. This CDR3 region has 15 residues. Per the germline V gene, CDR1 is GTSNPN and CDR2 is SVGIG (reference sequence). The variable domain in full, with the rest retrieved from reference TRBV30 and TRBJ1-3, is SQTIHQWPATLVQPVGSPLSLECTVEGTSNPNLYWYRQAAGRGLQLLFYSVGIGQISSEVPQNLSASRPQDRQFILSSKKLLLSDSGFYLCAWSRETGQGNTIYFGEGSWLTVV.

V gene TRBV11-3 combines with J gene TRBJ2-2; 8 bases agree with TRBD1. The CDR3 is made up of 14 amino acids. V lost 4 bases and J lost 4; bases outside the gene matches: 2. From germline, CDR1 is SGHNT and CDR2 YENEEA. CDR3 sequence reads: CASSSDRATGELFF. As DNA, the CDR3 is TGTGCCAGCAGCTCGGACAGGGCCACCGGGGAGCTGTTTTTT.

The V call is TRBV6-6, the J call TRBJ1-3; 7 nucleotides align to TRBD1. V lost 1 base, J lost 6 bases, and 6 bases stayed unmatched. There are 15 residues in the CDR3. CDR1 MNHNY and CDR2 SVGAGI come from the germline V gene (reference sequence). CDR3 protein: CASSYLWGTENTIYF. In DNA form, the CDR3 reads TGTGCCAGCAGTTACTTGTGGGGGACAGAAAACACCATATATTTT.

V and J are TRBV27 and TRBJ1-1; D gene ambiguous. The CDR3 is 14 amino acids. Per the germline V gene, CDR1 is MNHEY and CDR2 is SMNVEV (reference sequence). V was trimmed by 6 bases and J by 1 base, leaving 12 bases between them. Here the CDR3 reads CASSQPYRNTEAFF. CDR3 bases: TGTGCCAGCAGCCAACCCTACAGGAACACTGAAGCTTTCTTT.

As concerns this clone: At one boundary the junction diverges from the germline segment, which might be a read error. The chain has TRBV7-7 and TRBJ2-1, with D uncertain. The CDR3 runs to 15 residues. The germline V gene has CDR1 SSHAT and CDR2 FNYEAQ (reference sequence). CDR3: CASSSLRSSYNEQFF. The CDR3 nucleotides are TGTGCTAGCAGCTCTCTCCGAAGCTCCTACAATGAGCAGTTCTTC.

The chain has TRBV7-9 and TRBJ2-7; 8 bases are shared with TRBD1. V was clipped by 5 bases and J by 0 bases; unmatched bases: 9. Germline V CDR1 and CDR2: SEHNR, FQNEAQ (reference sequence). This CDR3 has 16 amino acids. CDR3 in amino acids: CASSPDRGFYSYEQYF. Written as DNA, the CDR3 is TGTGCCAGCAGCCCCGACAGGGGATTTTACTCCTACGAGCAGTACTTC.

The J gene is TRBJ2-7, the V gene TRBV7-2; 9 nucleotides agree with TRBD2. The CDR3 has 17 residues. V gave up 4 bases and J gave up 0 bases; unmatched junction bases: 10. CDR1 and CDR2 (germline): SGHTA, FQGNSA. The CDR3 protein is CASSSRRGSGSSYEQYF. CDR3 nucleotides: TGTGCCAGCAGCTCGCGGCGAGGTAGCGGGAGCTCCTACGAGCAGTACTTC.

The chain has TRBV18 and TRBJ2-5; 8 bases fit TRBD1. Germline V CDR1 and CDR2: KGHSH, LQKENI. The CDR3 extends over 15 amino acids. V gave up 5 bases and J gave up 4 bases; unmatched junction bases: 9. The CDR3 nucleotides read TGTGCCAGCTCAGCGAGGACAGGGAAGTCAGAGACCCAGTACTTC. Protein sequence: CASSARTGKSETQYF. The variable domain in full, with the rest retrieved from reference TRBV18 and TRBJ2-5, is NAGVMQNPRHLVRRRGQEARLRCSPMKGHSHVYWYRQLPEEGLKFMVYLQKENIIDESGMPKERFSAEFPKEGPSILRIQQVVRGDSAAYFCASSARTGKSETQYFGPGTRLLVL.

V is TRBV7-2 and J is TRBJ2-2; D possibly corresponds to TRBD1 (6 bases). Germline CDR1 and CDR2: SGHTA and FQGNSA. CDR3 length equals 16 residues. Trimming cost V 5 bases and J 5 bases, with 18 bases left between them. CDR3 amino acids: CASSRDSKRGTGELFF. CDR3 DNA: TGTGCCAGCAGCAGAGATTCAAAGAGGGGGACCGGGGAGCTGTTTTTT.

The chain carries TRBV18 and TRBJ2-1; 10 positions match TRBD2. Germline V gives CDR1 KGHSH, CDR2 LQKENI. This CDR3 is 15 amino acids long. With 4 bases clipped from V and 4 bases from J, the junction kept 4 bases outside the gene matches. The CDR3 DNA reads TGTGCCAGCTCACTTAGCGGGGGGATTTACAATGAGCAGTTCTTC. Its protein is CASSLSGGIYNEQFF.